Below, one T cell receptor beta chain is given with its context. This sample is drawn from a study of T cells in Graves' hyperthyroidism and ophthalmopathy. There were TCR beta CDR3 regions amplified from RNA transcripts. TCR CDR3 underwent first-round RT-PCR with the HTBI primer set. TCRdb reanalysed the multiplex PCR reads using MiXCR and keeps one entry per CDR3 protein. Among around 600,000 distinct CDR3 sequences listed, approximately 14% were seen once. Germline CDR1 LNHDA, CDR2 SQIVND (reference sequence). The CDR3 runs 15 residues. V was shortened by 1 base and J by 0 bases, with 6 bases between the two germline ends. Subjects with ophthalmopathy showed a Clinical Activity Score no lower than 3, a NOSPECS grade no lower than 4, and a duration shorter than 3 months.

The receptor was isolated from a woman aged 18-29 years with Graves' ophthalmopathy. Specimen: blood. This sequence joins TRBV19 and TRBJ1-4; D is undetermined. The CDR3 here is CASSIGRATNEKLFF. The CDR3 DNA follows: TGTGCCAGTAGTATAGGTCGTGCAACTAATGAAAAACTGTTTTTT.